This TCR beta chain was sequenced in a study of blood T cell repertoires in COVID-19 (dated by TCRdb to 2020 to 2022). A note on the overall study: The collaborator samples originated in the United States, Italy and Spain and spanned the acute and convalescent phases of COVID-19. The material from the prospective study consisted of cDNA or gDNA derived from T cells, B-cell-depleted T cells, or PBMCs. Deeply sampled blood TCRbeta repertoires from subjects exposed to, actively infected with, or recovered from COVID-19 were included in the dataset. The repertoires were released in a freely available public database meant as a resource for research on the immune response to SARS-CoV-2. Samples came from the ongoing ImmuneRACE study (first 160 participants) plus 1,254 subjects from 6 global collaborators. A de-identified subject ID, COVID-19 status, age in years and sex were almost always included in the sample metadata. Where available, HLA class I and class II types were obtained from metadata supplied by the sample provider rather than from assay-based typing.

The immunoSEQ Assay, a bias-controlled multiplex PCR, was used to amplify TCRbeta CDR3 regions from genomic DNA. The authors' analysis ran thus. The number of nucleated cells in each sample was estimated from the amplification of reference gene primers within the assay. Sequence reads were collapsed and filtered to measure the absolute abundance of every unique TCRbeta CDR3 rearrangement. Productive Simpson clonality was computed per sample as the square root of Simpson's diversity index over productive rearrangements. Here the immuneACCESS table is served through TCRdb, limited to in-frame sequences with V and J called. Missing clones are a known gap in these copies; in checked studies unresolved V genes cover under half, and the rest lacks a known reason. The DNA was the basis for D and trimming; V, J and clone size are from that table. The sample has 7,000 to 8,500 clones on record, about 90% of them singletons. The ten biggest clones cover 5.5% to 8.5% of the sample.

Each collaborating institution followed its own protocols to collect whole blood in K2EDTA tubes. Collaborator samples were shipped for TCRbeta analysis as frozen whole blood, isolated PBMCs, or DNA extracted from either sample type. The CDR3 holds 21 amino acids from the cysteine to the phenylalanine. Here the CDR3 DNA is all that survives: 63 bases in frame from base 1. CDR1 LGHNA and CDR2 YNFKEQ were looked up in the germline V gene. V is shortened by 7 bases, J by 0 bases, and the region joining them spans 31 bases. Points the paper makes about the study in general: Clinical and demographic metadata were provided uncurated, with the amount varying by source and participant.

Details on this clone: Its antigen is still unknown. Per-nucleotide qualities are absent, and no much larger clonotype sits a single base away.

The V and J segments used are TRBV4-2 and TRBJ2-1; the D gene is perhaps TRBD1, from 7 matching bases. This TCR was recovered from a woman between 45 and 65 years old with active or convalescent COVID-19. Input material: peripheral blood. The CDR3 region: CASTSGKRGRPAGSSYNEQFF. The DNA is as follows: TGTGCCAGCACCTCTGGAAAAAGGGGGCGGCCGGCGGGAAGCTCCTACAATGAGCAGTTCTTC.